The 10 T cell receptor beta chains given below trace back to one sample, sequenced in a study of shared clonotypes between healthy human individuals. Sequencing was performed with immunoSEQ multiplex PCR; in TCRdb, only in-frame clones are kept and a portion is missing. The sample consists of roughly 400,000 clones, 96% of them appearing once. Sequencing used memory CD8+ T cells sorted from blood. As to subset: CD45RO+ cells pooled with CCR7-negative TemRA cells. These receptors originate from a man aged 25 to 40 in good health.

The V and J genes are TRBV5-1 and TRBJ2-3, with D perhaps being TRBD1 or TRBD2 (5 bases each). The CDR3 consists of 15 residues. The ends were cut back, 4 bases at V and 4 bases at J, with 16 bases in the middle. Germline CDR1 is SGHRS and CDR2 is YFSETQ. In DNA, the CDR3 is TGCGCCAGCAGCCAAGCAGGGAGTATCCCAGATACGCAGTATTTT. This translates into CASSQAGSIPDTQYF.

In regard to this clone: The junction differs from germline at one of its ends, possibly a read error. The chain links TRBV7-7 to TRBJ2-5; TRBD2 is a possible D gene (5 bases). Germline V gene lookup returns CDR1 SSHAT and CDR2 FNYEAQ (reference sequence). The CDR3 contains 14 residues. The CDR3 protein is CASSLASVGETQYF. CDR3 coding DNA: TGTGCTAGCAGCTTAGCGTCGGTAGGGGAGACCCAGTACTTC.

This sequence joins TRBV30 and TRBJ1-5; a weak D match, TRBD1 (6 bases). The germline CDR1 and CDR2 sequences are GTSNPN and SVGIG (reference sequence). V lost 2 bases and J lost 3, with 11 bases in between. The CDR3 contains 14 residues. The CDR3 coding sequence is TGTGCCTGGAGTCGGGGGGCAGTCAATCAGCCCCAGCATTTT. This codes for CAWSRGAVNQPQHF.

The V and J genes are TRBV5-4 and TRBJ1-4; TRBD1 matches 9 bases. The CDR3 covers 16 residues. CDR1 and CDR2 (germline): SGHNT, YYREEE (reference sequence). The ends lost 4 bases at V and 4 bases at J; junction bases unmatched: 8. Here the CDR3 DNA reads TGTGCCAGCAGCCCGTCAGGGACAGGGCGTAATGAAAAACTGTTTTTT. Translating it yields CASSPSGTGRNEKLFF. Full variable domain (missing parts from reference TRBV5-4 and TRBJ1-4): ETGVTQSPTHLIKTRGQQVTLRCSSQSGHNTVSWYQQALGQGPQFIFQYYREEENGRGNFPPRFSGLQFPNYSSELNVNALELDDSALYLCASSPSGTGRNEKLFFGSGTQLSVL.

The CDR3 coding sequence is TGTGCCAGTAGTTGGGGGAGGCTCCCGGCGCAGTATTTT. This gives the protein CASSWGRLPAQYF. The rearrangement links TRBV19 to TRBJ2-3; tentative D call: TRBD2 (6 bases). Germline CDR1 and CDR2: LNHDA and SQIVND (reference sequence). Trimming pared 5 bases from V and 10 bases from J, leaving 16 bases between. The length of the CDR3 is 13 residues.

The genes are TRBV27 and TRBJ1-1; 7 bases fit TRBD1. The CDR3 length is 15 residues. V was clipped by 4 bases and J by 0 bases; unmatched bases: 5. CDR1 is MNHEY, CDR2 SMNVEV, per germline (reference sequence). The CDR3 nucleotides read TGTGCCAGCAGTTCGGGACAGCCCATGAACACTGAAGCTTTCTTT. Amino acids: CASSSGQPMNTEAFF.

This clone was observed a handful of times. This rearrangement joins TRBV30 to TRBJ1-5; TRBD1 matches 7 bases. From germline, CDR1 is GTSNPN and CDR2 SVGIG (reference sequence). The CDR3 consists of 14 residues. J gave up 4 bases and V 0 bases, and 3 bases lay outside the gene matches. CDR3 DNA: TGTGCCTGGAGTGTACAGGGGAAAAATCAGCCCCAGCATTTT. Protein sequence: CAWSVQGKNQPQHF.

The chain couples TRBV5-1 to TRBJ1-2; 10 bases are a match to TRBD1. CDR1 is SGHRS and CDR2 is YFSETQ in the germline V gene. There are 15 residues in the CDR3. V was pared by 3 bases and J by 1 base, with 3 bases of the junction left unmatched. As DNA, the CDR3 is TGCGCCAGCAGCTCAGGGGACAGGGGTAACTATGGCTACACCTTC. This codes for CASSSGDRGNYGYTF.

This rearrangement joins TRBV5-1 to TRBJ1-2; D is unclear. The CDR3 runs 15 residues. The germline V gene encodes CDR1 SGHRS and CDR2 YFSETQ. V lost 0 bases and J lost 2, with 11 bases in between. CDR3 DNA sequence: TGCGCCAGCAGCTTGGGAATCGGGTCGAACTATGGCTACACCTTC. It codes for CASSLGIGSNYGYTF.

This chain joins TRBV18 and TRBJ1-4; D gene unclear. The CDR3 spans 13 residues. Germline lookup yields CDR1 KGHSH and CDR2 LQKENI. V was cut by 0 bases and J by 8 bases, with 7 bases left in between. DNA of the CDR3: TGTGCCAGCTCACCACCCTCAGGAGAAAAACTGTTTTTT. This codes for CASSPPSGEKLFF.